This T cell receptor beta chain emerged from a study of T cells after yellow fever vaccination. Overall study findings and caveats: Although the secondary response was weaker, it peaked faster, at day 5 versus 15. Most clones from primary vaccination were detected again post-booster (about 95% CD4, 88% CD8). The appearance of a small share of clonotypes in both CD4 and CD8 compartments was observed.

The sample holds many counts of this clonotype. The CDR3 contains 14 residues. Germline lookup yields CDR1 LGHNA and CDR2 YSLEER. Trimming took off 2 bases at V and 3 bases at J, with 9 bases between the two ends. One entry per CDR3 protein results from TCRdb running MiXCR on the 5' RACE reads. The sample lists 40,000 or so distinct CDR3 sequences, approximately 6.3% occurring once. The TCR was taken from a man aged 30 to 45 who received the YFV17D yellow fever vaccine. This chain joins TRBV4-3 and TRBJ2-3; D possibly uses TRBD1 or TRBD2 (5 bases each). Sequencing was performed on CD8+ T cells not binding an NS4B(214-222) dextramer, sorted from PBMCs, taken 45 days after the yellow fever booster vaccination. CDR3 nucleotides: TGCGCCAGCAGCCAACTCTGGGGGACAGATACGCAGTATTTT. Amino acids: CASSQLWGTDTQYF.